What follows are 18 T cell receptor beta chains derived from one specimen sequenced in a study of blood T cell repertoires in COVID-19. Assay used: immunoSEQ multiplex PCR; TCRdb lists only in-frame clones, some missing. Of 68,000 or so clones listed, 90% to 95% are singletons. The source material was peripheral blood. These receptors originate from a man aged 35 to 55 with COVID-19, enrolled during active disease.

This chain connects TRBV25-1 to TRBJ1-4, with D unresolved. Between the trimmed V and J ends, which lost 3 bases and 4 bases, there was a span of 9 bases. CDR3 length equals 14 residues. Germline CDR1 MGHDK, CDR2 SYGVNS. The CDR3 here is CASSDRRLNEKLFF. Written as DNA, the CDR3 is TGTGCCAGCAGTGACAGGCGTCTTAATGAAAAACTGTTTTTT.

This chain uses TRBV2 with TRBJ2-1, with D perhaps matching TRBD2 (6 bases). Trimming removed 5 bases from V and 9 bases from J, with 17 bases in between. Per the germline V gene, CDR1 is SNHLY and CDR2 is FYNNEI. The CDR3 is 14 amino acids. The CDR3 spells CASSRENPSGEQFF. In DNA, the CDR3 is TGTGCCAGCAGTCGGGAGAATCCCTCGGGTGAGCAGTTCTTC. The complete variable domain, with remaining parts taken from reference TRBV2 and TRBJ2-1, reads EPEVTQTPSHQVTQMGQEVILRCVPISNHLYFYWYRQILGQKVEFLVSFYNNEISEKSEIFDDQFSVERPDGSNFTLKIRSTKLEDSAMYFCASSRENPSGEQFFGPGTRLTVL.

The J gene is TRBJ2-5, the V gene TRBV9, with D possibly being TRBD1 (6 bases). The germline V gene has CDR1 SGDLS and CDR2 YYNGEE. This CDR3 spans 12 amino acids. Trimming removed 4 bases from V and 7 bases from J, with 11 bases in between. The CDR3: CASSRQEGTQYF. Written as DNA, the CDR3 is TGTGCCAGCAGCCGACAGGAAGGGACCCAGTACTTC. Variable domain in full (rest from reference TRBV9 and TRBJ2-5): DSGVTQTPKHLITATGQRVTLRCSPRSGDLSVYWYQQSLDQGLQFLIQYYNGEERAKGNILERFSAQQFPDLHSELNLSSLELGDSALYFCASSRQEGTQYFGPGTRLLVL.

The chain has TRBV21-1 and TRBJ1-3; the listed D gene, TRBD1, was not tested against the DNA. TRBV21-1 is listed as a pseudogene. CDR3 length: 17 amino acids. DNA for the CDR3: TGTGCCAGCAGCAAGTGTAGCAGGGGGGACTCTGGAAACACCATATATTTT. Translation: CASSKCSRGDSGNTIYF.

V and J are TRBV7-9 and TRBJ2-1; TRBD1 aligns across 7 bases. Germline-derived CDR1 and CDR2 are SEHNR and FQNEAQ (reference sequence). This CDR3 spans 15 amino acids. After removal of 2 bases from V and 9 bases from J, the junction contained 10 bases not matched to a gene. The chain's CDR3 is CASSLYHRQGIEQFF. CDR3 sequence (DNA): TGTGCCAGCAGCTTATACCACCGACAGGGAATTGAGCAGTTCTTC. The entire variable domain, with the rest obtained from reference TRBV7-9 and TRBJ2-1, is as follows: DTGVSQNPRHKITKRGQNVTFRCDPISEHNRLYWYRQTLGQGPEFLTYFQNEAQLEKSRLLSDRFSAERPKGSFSTLEIQRTEQGDSAMYLCASSLYHRQGIEQFFGPGTRLTVL.

CDR3 sequence reads: CASSLVITGSYGYTF. The CDR3 coding sequence is TGCGCCAGCAGCTTGGTAATTACCGGGAGCTATGGCTACACCTTC. The chain employs TRBV5-1 and TRBJ1-2; D not certain. With 0 bases removed from V and 4 bases from J, the gap between germline ends came to 13 bases. Looked up from germline, CDR1 is SGHRS and CDR2 is YFSETQ. The CDR3 is made up of 15 amino acids.

The chain recombines TRBV10-1 with TRBJ1-1; 9 bases match TRBD1. The CDR3 extends over 13 amino acids. Trimming removed 7 bases from V and 4 bases from J; junction bases left unmatched: 4. CDR1 and CDR2 from the germline V gene are WNHNN and SYGVQD (reference sequence). The CDR3 here is CASTEGQGTEAFF. The DNA of the CDR3 is TGCGCCAGCACCGAGGGACAGGGCACTGAAGCTTTCTTT.

The J gene is TRBJ1-6, the V gene TRBV28; the D is unclear. CDR3 length equals 14 residues. Germline V gene sequence: CDR1 MDHEN, CDR2 SYDVKM. The germline V and J ends were trimmed by 7 bases and 8 bases, with 15 bases remaining between them. The CDR3 sequence is CASNIVREDSPLHF. CDR3 in DNA: TGTGCCAGCAATATCGTGAGGGAAGATTCACCCCTCCACTTT. Based on the CDR3 plus reference TRBV28 and TRBJ1-6, the full variable domain is DVKVTQSSRYLVKRTGEKVFLECVQDMDHENMFWYRQDPGLGLRLIYFSYDVKMKEKGDIPEGYSVSREKKERFSLILESASTNQTSMYLCASNIVREDSPLHFGNGTRLTVT.

A few counts support this clone. This rearrangement joins TRBV7-9 to TRBJ1-1, with D possibly matching TRBD1 (6 bases). The CDR3 sequence is 13 residues long. Deletions cut 2 bases from V and 7 bases from J, with 11 bases between. Germline V gene data show CDR1 as SEHNR and CDR2 as FQNEAQ (reference sequence). DNA for the CDR3: TGTGCCAGCAGCTTAAGGGGGATCGGTGAAGCTTTCTTT. This sequence encodes CASSLRGIGEAFF.

The chain employs TRBV6-5 and TRBJ2-7, with 7 bases fitting TRBD1. CDR3 length: 14 residues. The ends lost 4 bases at V and 5 bases at J; junction bases unmatched: 8. The germline V gene has CDR1 MNHEY and CDR2 SVGAGI. The CDR3 DNA sequence: TGTGCCAGCAGTTCGGACAGGCCCCCTAACGAGCAGTACTTC. Translated: CASSSDRPPNEQYF.

This chain joins TRBV18 and TRBJ2-7; 10 bases agree with TRBD2. With 2 bases clipped from V and 3 bases from J, the junction kept 4 bases outside the gene matches. In germline, CDR1 is KGHSH, CDR2 LQKENI. The CDR3 has 15 amino acids. CDR3 sequence (DNA): TGTGCCAGCTCACCAAGCGGGGGGGCTTTCTACGAGCAGTACTTC. It specifies CASSPSGGAFYEQYF.

The CDR3 region has the DNA TGTGCCAGCAGCTTAGAGGGGGCAGTGGATGAGCAGTTCTTC. Protein sequence: CASSLEGAVDEQFF. The chain uses TRBV7-3 and TRBJ2-1, with 7 bases that match TRBD1. This CDR3 contains 14 residues. Trimming at V came to 2 bases and at J to 8 bases, leaving 6 bases not matched to a gene. The germline V gene encodes CDR1 SGHTA and CDR2 FQGTGA.

This chain connects TRBV2 to TRBJ1-1; a possible D gene is TRBD1 (5 bases). This CDR3 has 13 residues. Per germline, CDR1 SNHLY and CDR2 FYNNEI. The V end was cut by 5 bases, the J end by 6 bases, with 13 bases between. The CDR3 loop reads CASSTQGKSEAFF. The CDR3 nucleotides are TGTGCCAGCAGTACGCAGGGTAAATCTGAAGCTTTCTTT.

This clone was counted between two and nine times. V is TRBV4-2 and J is TRBJ1-1, with D possibly being TRBD1 (5 bases). Looked up from germline, CDR1 is LGHNA and CDR2 is YNFKEQ. The length of the CDR3 is 14 residues. V was trimmed by 3 bases and J by 1 base, leaving 9 bases between them. CDR3 DNA sequence: TGTGCCAGCAGCCATGGACACCAGAACACTGAAGCTTTCTTT. The encoded protein is CASSHGHQNTEAFF.

V gene TRBV5-1 combines with J gene TRBJ1-6; D perhaps matches TRBD1 (6 bases). V shed 0 bases and J shed 7 bases, with 11 bases lying between them. The CDR3 is 15 amino acids. Germline CDR1 is SGHRS and CDR2 is YFSETQ. The CDR3 reads CASSLEQGENSPLHF. The CDR3 nucleotides read TGCGCCAGCAGCTTGGAACAGGGAGAAAATTCACCCCTCCACTTT.

The chain couples TRBV5-1 to TRBJ2-3; 12 bases are shared with TRBD2. This CDR3 comprises 18 residues. The germline V gene encodes CDR1 SGHRS and CDR2 YFSETQ. V gave up 2 bases and J gave up 1 base; unmatched junction bases: 8. CDR3 DNA: TGCGCCAGCAGCTTAGGACTAGCGGGGCTCGAGGGCACAGATACGCAGTATTTT. This gives the protein CASSLGLAGLEGTDTQYF.

The chain links TRBV7-9 to TRBJ2-7; D possibly corresponds to TRBD2 (5 bases). Germline V gives CDR1 SEHNR, CDR2 FQNEAQ (reference sequence). The CDR3 loop spans 15 amino acids. V lost 4 bases, J lost 3 bases, and 16 bases lay in between. The DNA for the CDR3 is TGTGCCAGCAGCTCGAGCGGAGGTCCTGTCTACGAGCAGTACTTC. Its protein product is CASSSSGGPVYEQYF.

This chain links TRBV18 with TRBJ1-5; 8 bases are shared with TRBD1. This CDR3 has 16 amino acids. Germline CDR1 is KGHSH and CDR2 is LQKENI. The V segment lost 4 bases and the J segment 2 bases; nucleotides outside the gene matches: 7. The CDR3 protein is CASSLSRGQRNQPQHF. As DNA, the CDR3 is TGTGCCAGCTCACTTAGCAGGGGGCAGCGCAATCAGCCCCAGCATTTT.